These 20 T cell receptor beta chains were all obtained from the same sample, sequenced in a study of cytomegalovirus exposure and HLA in healthy donors. The PCR employed 60 Vbeta primers together with 13 Jbeta primers. Measured with immunoSEQ multiplex PCR; TCRdb has only the in-frame clones, and not every one. Among approximately 210,000 clones, about 90% were seen once, and the ten largest hold about 1.2%. Source material: PBMCs. The source is a man aged 30 to 39 in good health and CMV-seronegative.

This chain joins TRBV6-6 and TRBJ1-5; 7 bases fit TRBD1. V dropped 2 bases and J dropped 7; count of bases not matched to a gene: 8. This CDR3 comprises 15 residues. Germline CDR1 is MNHNY and CDR2 is SVGAGI (reference sequence). CDR3 DNA: TGTGCCAGCAGTTACGTAGGGGGCGATTTCCAGCCCCAGCATTTT. It is translated as CASSYVGGDFQPQHF.

The chain uses TRBV11-3 and TRBJ2-1; 8 bases agree with TRBD1. The CDR3 extends over 16 amino acids. Trimming took 4 bases from V and 0 from J; bases not matched to a gene: 5. Germline V gene lookup returns CDR1 SGHNT and CDR2 YENEEA. The CDR3 DNA reads TGTGCCAGCAGCTCAGGAGGACAGGGCTCCTACAATGAGCAGTTCTTC. Its protein is CASSSGGQGSYNEQFF.

The chain carries TRBV7-6 and TRBJ2-7, with 9 positions matching TRBD2. The junction had 7 bases not matched to a gene; V was cut back by 1 base and J by 0 bases. The CDR3 is made up of 17 amino acids. Germline V gene sequence: CDR1 SGHVS, CDR2 FNYEAQ. The chain's CDR3 is CASSLDGGGRVSYEQYF. The CDR3 nucleotides are TGTGCCAGCAGCTTAGATGGGGGCGGGAGGGTCTCCTACGAGCAGTACTTC.

The chain carries TRBV27 and TRBJ2-7; 9 nucleotides match TRBD2. The CDR3 totals 15 residues. J gave up 2 bases and V 2 bases, and 4 bases lay outside the gene matches. Germline CDR1 MNHEY, CDR2 SMNVEV (reference sequence). In nucleotides, the CDR3 is TGTGCCAGCAGTTTAGGCGGGAGGGTTACCTACGAGCAGTACTTC. Translated: CASSLGGRVTYEQYF.

In this sample, this clone turned up a few times. The chain joins TRBV2 to TRBJ2-7; TRBD1 might be the D (6 bases). Germline lookup yields CDR1 SNHLY and CDR2 FYNNEI. The CDR3 sequence is 13 residues long. V was pared by 5 bases and J by 1 base, with 9 bases between. CDR3: CASSLDRSYEQYF. The CDR3 DNA reads TGTGCCAGCAGTTTGGACAGATCCTACGAGCAGTACTTC.

The J gene is TRBJ1-3, the V gene TRBV5-1, with D tentatively TRBD1 (6 bases). The CDR3 is made up of 15 amino acids. The V end lost 1 base, the J end lost 0 bases, and 8 bases lay between the germline ends. The germline CDR1 and CDR2 sequences are SGHRS and YFSETQ. The CDR3 nucleotides read TGCGCCAGCAGCTTGACAGGGCCCTCTGGAAACACCATATATTTT. This encodes CASSLTGPSGNTIYF.

The chain is built from TRBV5-4 and TRBJ2-7; 7 nucleotides line up with TRBD2. Germline CDR1 and CDR2: SGHNT and YYREEE (reference sequence). This CDR3 contains 14 residues. After removal of 0 bases from V and 6 bases from J, the junction contained 6 bases not matched to a gene. The CDR3 DNA is TGTGCCAGCAGCTTGGTCGAGCGGGGAGTCGAGCAGTACTTC. Amino acids: CASSLVERGVEQYF.

The chain links TRBV6-6 to TRBJ2-1; D may be TRBD1 (6 bases). The CDR3 loop spans 15 amino acids. Trimming left V 8 bases short and J 7 bases short, with 21 bases between. The germline V gene encodes CDR1 MNHNY and CDR2 SVGAGI (reference sequence). The DNA of the CDR3 is TGTGCCAGCGGAAATACAGGGTACCGTGGGAATGAGCAGTTCTTC. As protein: CASGNTGYRGNEQFF.

The rearrangement joins TRBV5-1 to TRBJ1-1; 7 bases agree with TRBD1. The CDR3 extends over 15 amino acids. With 3 bases clipped from V and 4 bases from J, the junction kept 9 bases outside the gene matches. Germline values: CDR1 SGHRS, CDR2 YFSETQ. CDR3 DNA sequence: TGCGCCAGCAGCTCCTCGACAGGGATCGTCACTGAAGCTTTCTTT. This sequence encodes CASSSSTGIVTEAFF.

In its sample, this clone was seen a few times. CDR3 in amino acids: CASSQEARTSSYEQYF. In DNA form, the CDR3 reads TGTGCCAGCAGCCAAGAAGCAAGGACTAGCTCCTACGAGCAGTACTTC. The chain joins TRBV4-2 to TRBJ2-5, with 7 bases identical to TRBD2. The DNA end is a closer match to TRBJ2-7, so the J assignment may be wrong. Germline V gives CDR1 LGHNA, CDR2 YNFKEQ. This CDR3 has 16 residues.

The rearrangement joins TRBV9 to TRBJ2-3, with a tentative D call TRBD2 (5 bases). The CDR3 is 17 amino acids. Germline CDR1 and CDR2: SGDLS and YYNGEE. V lost 4 bases to trimming and J lost 1 base, with 19 bases between them. CDR3 amino acids: CASSSNFGRGGTDTQYF. The DNA of the CDR3 is TGTGCCAGCAGCTCAAACTTTGGCCGGGGAGGCACAGATACGCAGTATTTT.

CDR3 nucleotides: TGTGCCAGCAGCTTAGGCCAGGGGATAACGAGGGATACGCAGTATTTT. It encodes CASSLGQGITRDTQYF. The chain has TRBV7-2 and TRBJ2-3; D is perhaps TRBD1 (6 bases). With 1 base removed from V and 6 bases from J, the gap between germline ends came to 17 bases. Germline-derived CDR1 and CDR2 are SGHTA and FQGNSA. The CDR3 is 16 amino acids.

The V and J genes are TRBV30 and TRBJ2-1; D ambiguous. The ends were cut back, 4 bases at V and 0 bases at J, with 7 bases in the middle. The CDR3 contains 13 residues. Germline lookup yields CDR1 GTSNPN and CDR2 SVGIG (reference sequence). In nucleotides, the CDR3 is TGTGCCTGGACGCCGAGCTCCTACAATGAGCAGTTCTTC. Its protein product is CAWTPSSYNEQFF.

The chain employs TRBV6-5 and TRBJ2-1, with 10 bases lining up with TRBD2. Germline V gives CDR1 MNHEY, CDR2 SVGAGI. The CDR3 has 14 amino acids. Trimming at V came to 6 bases and at J to 3 bases, leaving 2 bases not matched to a gene. The CDR3 DNA sequence: TGTGCCAGCAGCGGACTAGCGGACTACAATGAGCAGTTCTTC. Translating it yields CASSGLADYNEQFF.

The genes are TRBV5-6 and TRBJ2-6; a possible D gene is TRBD1 (5 bases). Trimming took off 5 bases at V and 2 bases at J, with 11 bases between the two ends. Germline CDR1 and CDR2: SGHDT and YYEEEE. The CDR3 loop spans 15 amino acids. In DNA form, the CDR3 reads TGTGCCAGCAGGGACAAAACGCCTGGGGCCAACGTCCTGACTTTC. This translates into CASRDKTPGANVLTF.

In its sample, this clone was seen once. This CDR3 is CASSWTLKTGQPQHF. The CDR3 DNA reads as TGTGCCAGTAGTTGGACGCTCAAAACAGGTCAGCCCCAGCATTTT. The gene calls are TRBV19 and TRBJ1-5; possibly TRBD1 for D (5 bases). The CDR3 sequence is 15 residues long. Between the trimmed V and J ends, which lost 5 bases and 6 bases, there was a span of 17 bases. Per germline, CDR1 LNHDA and CDR2 SQIVND (reference sequence).

Written as DNA, the CDR3 is TGCAGCGTTGCAGGCGGGAGTGATACGCAGTATTTT. This codes for CSVAGGSDTQYF. The rearrangement uses TRBV29-1 and TRBJ2-3; 7 bases are a match to TRBD2. Germline V gene lookup returns CDR1 SQVTM and CDR2 ANQGSEA. Germline trimming cut 4 bases from V and 6 bases from J; bases unmatched to any gene: 4. CDR3 length: 12 residues.

The chain combines TRBV10-1 with TRBJ1-6; unclear D gene. This CDR3 spans 12 amino acids. Germline values: CDR1 WNHNN, CDR2 SYGVQD (reference sequence). Trimming took off 4 bases at V and 8 bases at J, with 6 bases between the two ends. This chain's CDR3 is CASSVGDSPLHF. The CDR3 nucleotides are TGCGCCAGCAGTGTTGGAGATTCACCCCTCCACTTT.

The chain links TRBV28 to TRBJ2-7; 8 bases match TRBD2. Losses at the gene ends were 6 bases for V and 7 bases for J; bases not matched to a gene: 20. The CDR3 spans 17 residues. CDR1 and CDR2 (germline): MDHEN, SYDVKM. This CDR3 reads CASRLIGLTGGPHEQYF. In DNA form, the CDR3 reads TGTGCCAGCAGGCTCATCGGTTTAACGGGGGGGCCACATGAGCAGTACTTC.

The genes are TRBV25-1 and TRBJ2-5; TRBD2 agrees at 7 bases. V was clipped by 3 bases and J by 2 bases; unmatched bases: 6. The CDR3 is made up of 15 amino acids. The germline V gene encodes CDR1 MGHDK and CDR2 SYGVNS. The CDR3 nucleotides read TGTGCCAGCAGTGACCAGGGACTACCGCAAGAGACCCAGTACTTC. Its translation: CASSDQGLPQETQYF. The full variable domain, rest sourced from reference TRBV25-1 and TRBJ2-5, is EADIYQTPRYLVIGTGKKITLECSQTMGHDKMYWYQQDPGMELHLIHYSYGVNSTEKGDLSSESTVSRIRTEHFPLTLESARPSHTSQYLCASSDQGLPQETQYFGPGTRLLVL.